The 31 T cell receptor beta chains below were found in one sample sequenced in a study of blood T cells in healthy people across ages. For the second PCR, which ran for about 7 to 11 cycles, a sample-barcoded 5' primer and a J-beta primer mix were used. TCRdb passed the 5' RACE reads through MiXCR, listing each CDR3 protein once. The sample has some 1.4 million distinct CDR3 sequences, around two fifths seen once. The sequenced material came from blood. These receptors came from a woman aged 18-29 years in good health.

In this sample, this clonotype turned up a few times. The chain carries TRBV6-5 and TRBJ2-7, with D maybe TRBD1 (6 bases). V dropped 6 bases and J dropped 8 bases, with 11 bases sitting between them. The germline CDR1 and CDR2 sequences are MNHEY and SVGAGI. The CDR3 has 11 residues. CDR3 sequence (DNA): TGTGCCAGCAGCCAGGGGCTTCAGCAGTACTTC. Translation: CASSQGLQQYF.

The rearrangement links TRBV6-1 to TRBJ2-3; TRBD2 agrees at 10 bases. The CDR3 spans 16 residues. Germline lookup yields CDR1 MNHNS and CDR2 SASEGT. Trimming cost V 2 bases and J 2 bases; bases outside gene matches: 4. The CDR3 DNA is TGTGCCAGCAGTGAACTAGCGGGAGTCCTCACAGATACGCAGTATTTT. Protein sequence: CASSELAGVLTDTQYF.

This clonotype was picked up many times. The rearrangement joins TRBV20-1 to TRBJ2-1, with 7 bases aligning to TRBD1. The V gene end was trimmed by 5 bases and the J gene end by 1 base; junction bases not matched to a gene: 5. Germline V gene data show CDR1 as DFQATT and CDR2 as SNEGSKA (reference sequence). The CDR3 is 14 residues long. CDR3 region: CSAPPGGSYNEQFF. The CDR3 coding sequence is TGCAGTGCTCCGCCAGGGGGTTCCTACAATGAGCAGTTCTTC.

This chain connects TRBV20-1 to TRBJ2-4, with 11 bases fitting TRBD1. The J call may be mistaken, given a closer DNA end match to TRBJ2-7. Germline V gene lookup returns CDR1 DFQATT and CDR2 SNEGSKA (reference sequence). This CDR3 contains 14 residues. The CDR3 nucleotides read TGCAGTGCACGGGGGACAGGGGGTTTCTACGAGCAGTACTTC. Amino acids: CSARGTGGFYEQYF.

The J gene is TRBJ2-3, the V gene TRBV25-1; D might be TRBD2 (5 bases). This CDR3 comprises 15 residues. Germline assignment: CDR1 MGHDK and CDR2 SYGVNS. Trimming cost V 1 base and J 2 bases, with 10 bases left between them. CDR3 sequence: CASSELREPTDTQYF. CDR3 DNA: TGTGCCAGCAGTGAATTGAGGGAACCCACAGATACGCAGTATTTT.

This chain joins TRBV27 and TRBJ2-1, with D perhaps TRBD2 (5 bases). V dropped 10 bases and J dropped 4 bases, with 23 bases sitting between them. From germline, CDR1 is MNHEY and CDR2 SMNVEV (reference sequence). The CDR3 has 16 amino acids. The CDR3 is CATYISGIDTYNEQFF. The DNA of the CDR3 is TGTGCCACCTACATAAGCGGAATCGATACTTACAATGAGCAGTTCTTC.

DNA of the CDR3: TGTGCCAGCAGTTCAGTCCAGGGGAAAGCCTACAATGAGCAGTTCTTC. Its translation: CASSSVQGKAYNEQFF. The chain is built from TRBV7-9 and TRBJ2-1, with D perhaps matching TRBD1 (6 bases). The CDR3 has 16 residues. Germline lookup yields CDR1 SEHNR and CDR2 FQNEAQ (reference sequence). The V and J ends lost 6 bases and 2 bases respectively, with 17 bases between them.

This chain uses TRBV7-9 with TRBJ2-2; D may be TRBD1 (6 bases). The CDR3 is 13 amino acids. CDR1 is SEHNR, CDR2 FQNEAQ, per germline (reference sequence). The ends were cut back, 8 bases at V and 0 bases at J, with 7 bases in the middle. The CDR3, as DNA: TGTGCCAGCGGGGGCCCGAACACCGGGGAGCTGTTTTTT. Amino acids: CASGGPNTGELFF. Based on the CDR3 plus reference TRBV7-9 and TRBJ2-2, the full variable domain is DTGVSQNPRHKITKRGQNVTFRCDPISEHNRLYWYRQTLGQGPEFLTYFQNEAQLEKSRLLSDRFSAERPKGSFSTLEIQRTEQGDSAMYLCASGGPNTGELFFGEGSRLTVL.

This clonotype was detected a few times. The V gene is TRBV25-1, the J gene TRBJ2-1; TRBD1 matches at 8 bases. The length of the CDR3 is 13 residues. The germline V gene has CDR1 MGHDK and CDR2 SYGVNS. Germline trimming cut 7 bases from V and 8 bases from J; bases unmatched to any gene: 7. The CDR3 is CASKGQGGDEQFF. In DNA, the CDR3 is TGTGCCAGCAAAGGACAGGGTGGAGATGAGCAGTTCTTC. The variable domain in full, with the rest retrieved from reference TRBV25-1 and TRBJ2-1, is EADIYQTPRYLVIGTGKKITLECSQTMGHDKMYWYQQDPGMELHLIHYSYGVNSTEKGDLSSESTVSRIRTEHFPLTLESARPSHTSQYLCASKGQGGDEQFFGPGTRLTVL.

The chain carries TRBV21-1 and TRBJ1-2; whether TRBD1, the table's D call, matches the DNA was not checked. TRBV21-1 is a pseudogene segment. CDR3 length equals 18 residues. This CDR3 is CASSSPPGGVLFVGGYTF. Written as DNA, the CDR3 is TGTGCCAGCAGCTCACCCCCCGGGGGGGTATTGTTCGTCGGGGGCTACACCTTC.

This chain uses TRBV6-6 with TRBJ2-5; 7 nucleotides agree with TRBD1. The J call may be wrong; the DNA end is better matched by TRBJ2-7. This CDR3 comprises 15 residues. Germline-derived CDR1 and CDR2 are MNHNY and SVGAGI (reference sequence). The CDR3 DNA sequence: TGTGCCAGCAGTTACCAGGGCAGGGGGTCCAGCGAGCAGTACTTC. Amino acid sequence: CASSYQGRGSSEQYF.

This clonotype was observed a single time. The chain uses TRBV12-3 or TRBV12-4 and TRBJ2-7; 7 bases fit TRBD2. V shed 5 bases, J shed 2 bases, and the junction held 6 bases outside the gene matches. CDR3 size: 14 residues. Written as DNA, the CDR3 is TGTGCCAGCAGTCGACTAGCCCACACCTACGAGCAGTACTTC. Its protein product is CASSRLAHTYEQYF.

The chain has TRBV9 and TRBJ2-2; D is perhaps TRBD1 (6 bases). This CDR3 is built from 16 residues. CDR1 is SGDLS, CDR2 YYNGEE, per germline. V was shortened by 0 bases and J by 2 bases, with 11 bases between the two germline ends. This CDR3 reads CASSVGVTGNTGELFF. CDR3 nucleotides: TGTGCCAGCAGCGTAGGAGTGACAGGAAACACCGGGGAGCTGTTTTTT.

The gene calls are TRBV7-2 and TRBJ2-5, with D possibly TRBD2 on 5 matching bases. Germline V gene sequence: CDR1 SGHTA, CDR2 FQGNSA. This CDR3 region has 14 residues. V lost 0 bases and J 1 base, leaving 6 bases between the germline ends. Here the CDR3 reads CASSLADFQETQYF. DNA of the CDR3: TGTGCCAGCAGCTTAGCGGACTTCCAAGAGACCCAGTACTTC.

This clonotype occurred a few times. The chain links TRBV7-2 to TRBJ2-1; D not certain. Germline-derived CDR1 and CDR2 are SGHTA and FQGNSA. The CDR3 is 15 amino acids. Deletions cut 2 bases from V and 1 base from J, with 9 bases between. CDR3 bases: TGTGCCAGCAGCTTAAGCTTCGGGTCCTACAATGAGCAGTTCTTC. This translates into CASSLSFGSYNEQFF.

The chain joins TRBV2 to TRBJ2-5; 7 bases line up with TRBD1. J lost 1 base, V lost 6 bases, and 5 bases had no gene match. The germline CDR1 and CDR2 sequences are SNHLY and FYNNEI. This CDR3 spans 14 amino acids. The CDR3 sequence: CASRGDSSQETQYF. In DNA form, the CDR3 reads TGTGCCAGCAGAGGGGACAGTTCCCAAGAGACCCAGTACTTC.

This clonotype was picked up many times. A read error may account for a junction end that differs from germline. This chain connects TRBV5-1 to TRBJ2-7, with 9 positions matching TRBD1. The germline V gene encodes CDR1 SGHRS and CDR2 YFSETQ. This CDR3 spans 14 amino acids. The DNA for the CDR3 is TGTGCCAGCAGCTCACAGGGGGCAAGTTACGAGCAGTACTTC. The encoded protein is CASSSQGASYEQYF.

This clonotype was counted between two and nine times. The genes are TRBV12-3 or TRBV12-4 and TRBJ2-7; TRBD2 aligns across 8 bases. The CDR3 is 15 amino acids. V was clipped by 5 bases and J by 0 bases; unmatched bases: 6. The CDR3 DNA reads as TGTGCCAGCAGTCCCTATAGCGGGGCCTCCTACGAGCAGTACTTC. Residues: CASSPYSGASYEQYF.

The chain has TRBV15 and TRBJ1-2; the D is unclear. Deletions cut 1 base from V and 4 bases from J, with 13 bases between. The CDR3 extends over 15 amino acids. In germline, CDR1 is LNHNV, CDR2 YYDKDF (reference sequence). CDR3 DNA sequence: TGTGCCACCAGCAGAGGATACGACATCCTCTATGGCTACACCTTC. It specifies CATSRGYDILYGYTF. Combining the CDR3 with reference TRBV15 and TRBJ1-2 gives the whole variable domain DAMVIQNPRYQVTQFGKPVTLSCSQTLNHNVMYWYQQKSSQAPKLLFHYYDKDFNNEADTPDNFQSRRPNTSFCFLDIRSPGLGDTAMYLCATSRGYDILYGYTFGSGTRLTVV.

The CDR3 DNA sequence: TGTGCCAGCAGCCAAACACAAACTAATGAAAAACTGTTTTTT. Its translation: CASSQTQTNEKLFF. The chain is built from TRBV7-9 and TRBJ1-4; D is undetermined. In germline, CDR1 is SEHNR, CDR2 FQNEAQ (reference sequence). Trimming removed 5 bases at V and 1 base at J, with 8 bases between. CDR3 length: 14 amino acids.

This clonotype was recorded once. V and J are TRBV7-3 and TRBJ2-5; tentatively, D is TRBD1 (5 bases). In germline, CDR1 is SGHTA, CDR2 FQGTGA. There are 15 residues in the CDR3. Trimming cost V 4 bases and J 11 bases, with 23 bases left between them. CDR3 residues: CASSSSGPPAERQYF. The DNA for the CDR3 is TGTGCCAGCAGCTCCTCAGGGCCCCCGGCAGAACGGCAGTACTTC.

With regard to this clonotype: One end of the junction fails to match germline, which may point to a read error. The chain combines TRBV7-7 with TRBJ2-1; TRBD2 aligns across 9 bases. CDR1 SSHAT and CDR2 FNYEAQ come from the germline V gene (reference sequence). CDR3 size: 16 residues. CDR3 nucleotides: TGTGCTAGCAGCTTAGAGGTGGGGGGTAGCGGGAGTGAGCAGTTCTTC. The encoded protein is CASSLEVGGSGSEQFF.

The gene calls are TRBV30 and TRBJ2-1; D not resolved. The germline gives CDR1 GTSNPN, CDR2 SVGIG (reference sequence). This CDR3 region has 15 residues. V lost 0 bases, J lost 6 bases, and 15 bases lay in between. The CDR3 sequence: CAWSVPSSSGNEQFF. The CDR3 DNA is TGTGCCTGGAGTGTACCCAGTTCATCAGGCAATGAGCAGTTCTTC.

This chain joins TRBV7-2 and TRBJ1-5; possibly TRBD1 for D (5 bases). The germline V gene has CDR1 SGHTA and CDR2 FQGNSA. Trimming shortened V by 1 base and J by 7 bases, and 17 bases separated the two germline ends. The CDR3 is 16 residues long. CDR3 bases: TGTGCCAGCAGCTTAGGCGGATTGGGGCCACGGCAGCCCCAGCATTTT. Translated: CASSLGGLGPRQPQHF.

The chain carries TRBV5-5 and TRBJ1-3; D is unresolved. V was cut by 0 bases and J by 2 bases, with 9 bases left in between. Germline lookup yields CDR1 SGHKS and CDR2 YYEKEE (reference sequence). The CDR3 contains 15 residues. The CDR3 DNA is TGTGCCAGCAGCTTGGGCGACGGGCCTGGAAACACCATATATTTT. It encodes CASSLGDGPGNTIYF.

This clonotype was observed many times. Relative to the germline gene, one junction end is altered; a read error may explain this. The rearrangement uses TRBV27 and TRBJ2-7; D unresolved. The CDR3 is made up of 15 amino acids. In germline, CDR1 is MNHEY, CDR2 SMNVEV (reference sequence). This CDR3 reads CASSPPQATSHEQYF. Written as DNA, the CDR3 is TGTGCCAGCAGTCCCCCCCAAGCCACCTCCCACGAGCAGTACTTC.

This clonotype was counted between two and nine times. V is TRBV12-3 or TRBV12-4 and J is TRBJ1-6; 7 bases match TRBD1. The CDR3 is 14 residues long. V lost 1 base and J lost 6; bases outside the gene matches: 0. As DNA, the CDR3 is TGTGCCAGCAGTTTAGGGGACAGTAATTCACCCCTCCACTTT. This encodes CASSLGDSNSPLHF.

This clonotype appeared a few times. The chain uses TRBV5-1 and TRBJ2-7; tentatively, D is TRBD1 (6 bases). The CDR3 length is 15 residues. Germline-derived CDR1 and CDR2 are SGHRS and YFSETQ. Trimming shortened V by 0 bases and J by 0 bases, and 10 bases separated the two germline ends. CDR3 in amino acids: CASSLDRATSYEQYF. For the CDR3, the DNA is TGCGCCAGCAGCTTGGACAGGGCGACCTCCTACGAGCAGTACTTC.

The chain links TRBV6-6 to TRBJ1-4; D ambiguous. The germline CDR1 and CDR2 sequences are MNHNY and SVGAGI (reference sequence). V was clipped by 4 bases and J by 3 bases, with 18 bases between them. This CDR3 has 17 amino acids. In DNA form, the CDR3 reads TGTGCCAGCAGTTCTCGCAGGTTTTCTAGTGCTAATGAAAAACTGTTTTTT. Translation gives CASSSRRFSSANEKLFF.

The chain joins TRBV29-1 to TRBJ1-4, with 9 positions matching TRBD1. Germline V CDR1 and CDR2: SQVTM, ANQGSEA. The V gene end was trimmed by 6 bases and the J gene end by 8 bases; junction bases not matched to a gene: 10. The CDR3 sequence is 14 residues long. The CDR3: CSVRTGGAIEKLFF. The CDR3 bases are TGCAGCGTCCGAACAGGGGGCGCCATCGAAAAACTGTTTTTT. Using reference TRBV29-1 and TRBJ1-4 for the parts outside the CDR3, the full variable domain is SAVISQKPSRDICQRGTSLTIQCQVDSQVTMMFWYRQQPGQSLTLIATANQGSEATYESGFVIDKFPISRPNLTFSTLTVSNMSPEDSSIYLCSVRTGGAIEKLFFGSGTQLSVL.

This clonotype was observed a few times. The gene calls are TRBV6-1 and TRBJ2-1; tentative D call: TRBD2 (7 bases). The germline gives CDR1 MNHNS, CDR2 SASEGT. The CDR3 contains 16 residues. Trimming shortened V by 4 bases and J by 8 bases, and 21 bases separated the two germline ends. For the CDR3, the DNA is TGTGCCAGCAGTGGGGGGGGCGGGAGAAATTCCGATGAGCAGTTCTTC. Its protein product is CASSGGGGRNSDEQFF.